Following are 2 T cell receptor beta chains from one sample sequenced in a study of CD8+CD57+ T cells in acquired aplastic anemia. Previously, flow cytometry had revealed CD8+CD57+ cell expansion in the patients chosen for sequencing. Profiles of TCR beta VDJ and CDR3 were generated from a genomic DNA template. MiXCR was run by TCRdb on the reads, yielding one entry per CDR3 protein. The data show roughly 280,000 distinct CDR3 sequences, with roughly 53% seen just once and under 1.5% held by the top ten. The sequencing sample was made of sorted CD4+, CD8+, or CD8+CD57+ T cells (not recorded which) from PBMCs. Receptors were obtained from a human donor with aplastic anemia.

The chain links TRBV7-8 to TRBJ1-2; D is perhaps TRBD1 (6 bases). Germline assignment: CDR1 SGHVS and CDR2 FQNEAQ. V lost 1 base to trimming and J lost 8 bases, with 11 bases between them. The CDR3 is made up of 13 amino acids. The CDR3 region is CASSLVQGWGYTF. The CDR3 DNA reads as TGTGCCAGCAGCTTAGTACAGGGTTGGGGCTACACCTTC.

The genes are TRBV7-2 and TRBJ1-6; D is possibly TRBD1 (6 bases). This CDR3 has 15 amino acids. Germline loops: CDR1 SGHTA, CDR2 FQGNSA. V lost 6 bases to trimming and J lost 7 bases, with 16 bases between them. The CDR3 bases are TGTGCCAGCAGTTACCCTTTGGGGGGCAATTCACCCCTCCACTTT. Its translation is CASSYPLGGNSPLHF.